This TCR beta chain is drawn from a study of blood T cells in healthy people across ages. There are 12 residues in the CDR3. Germline CDR1 reads MGHRA; CDR2 reads YSYEKL. Trimming took 4 bases from V and 13 from J, leaving 14 bases between them. A J-beta primer mix and a sample-barcoded 5' primer were used in a second PCR of roughly 7 to 12 cycles. Each CDR3 protein is one row after TCRdb ran MiXCR on the 5' RACE reads. The sample includes approximately 780,000 distinct CDR3 sequences, roughly 24% of them seen just once. These data also formed part of another study, on T cells of mothers and their children. As that study records: Related mother and child pairs showed slightly greater overlap (not significant) than unrelated pairs did.

The sequence was collected from a boy younger than 18 in good health. This rearrangement joins TRBV4-1 to TRBJ2-1; D gene unclear. Sequenced: blood. CDR3 amino acids: CASSPYSGPQFF. The CDR3 nucleotides read TGCGCCAGCAGCCCTTATTCCGGACCACAGTTCTTC.